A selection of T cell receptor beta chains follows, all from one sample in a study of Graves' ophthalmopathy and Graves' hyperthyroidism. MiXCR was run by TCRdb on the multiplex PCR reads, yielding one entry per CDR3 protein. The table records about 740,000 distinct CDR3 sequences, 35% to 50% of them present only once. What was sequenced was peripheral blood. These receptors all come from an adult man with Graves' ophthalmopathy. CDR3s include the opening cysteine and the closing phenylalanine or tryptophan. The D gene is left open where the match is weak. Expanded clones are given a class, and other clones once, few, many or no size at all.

TGTGCCAGCAGCTCACCACGTGACAGAGTCCGCGAGCAGTACTTC | CASSSPRDRVREQYF | TRBJ2-7 | TRBV11-1 | - | -
TGTGCCAGCAGTCCGAGCGGGGGCTGGGCCAACGTCCTGACTTTC | CASSPSGGWANVLTF | TRBJ2-6 | TRBV28 | TRBD2 | many
TGTGCCAGCAGCTTGACGCGGGACACCCAAGAGACCCAGTACTTC | CASSLTRDTQETQYF | TRBJ2-5 | TRBV7-2 | - | -
TGCAGTGCTAGAATGGCACAGGGAGTCCTCAGCAATCAGCCCCAGCATTTT | CSARMAQGVLSNQPQHF | TRBJ1-5 | TRBV20-1 | - | -
TGTGCCACCAGTGATTACAGGGTGGGCGACACCGGGGCCAACGTCCTGACTTTC | CATSDYRVGDTGANVLTF | TRBJ2-6 | TRBV24-1 | - | -
TGTGCCATCAGTGAGGGGTCGGACAGGGGGCAAGAGACCCAGTACTTC | CAISEGSDRGQETQYF | TRBJ2-5 | TRBV10-3 | TRBD1 | -
TGTGCCAGCAGCCAAGAACGGGCGCTTGAAAAACTGTTTTTT | CASSQERALEKLFF | TRBJ1-4 | TRBV14 | - | -
TGCAGTGCGGAACAGCGGAACACCGGGGAGCTGTTTTTT | CSAEQRNTGELFF | TRBJ2-2 | TRBV20-1 | - | once
TGTGCCAGCAGCTTATTCTCGCCGCAAGAGACCCAGTACTTC | CASSLFSPQETQYF | TRBJ2-5 | TRBV7-9 | - | -
TGTGCCAGCAGTTACCTCCATGGAAGGAGTGAAAAACTGTTTTTT | CASSYLHGRSEKLFF | TRBJ1-4 | TRBV6-6 | - | -
TGTGCCAGCAGCCGGGGGGACTCTGGAAACACCATATATTTT | CASSRGDSGNTIYF | TRBJ1-3 | TRBV7-9 | - | many
TGTGCCAGCAGCTTAACCTCATCCGGGACAGGGGATTCCTACGAGCAGTACTTC | CASSLTSSGTGDSYEQYF | TRBJ2-7 | TRBV7-9 | TRBD1 | -
TGTGCCAGCAGCATACGGACAGGGGACGAGACCCAGTACTTC | CASSIRTGDETQYF | TRBJ2-5 | TRBV5-8 | TRBD1 | many
TGCAGTGCCCTGAGAGCGGGAGGGCCGGGAGAGACCCAGTACTTC | CSALRAGGPGETQYF | TRBJ2-5 | TRBV20-1 | TRBD2 | -
TGTGCCAGCAGCTTAGTCAGCGGGAAGGGGACGGAGACCCAGTACTTC | CASSLVSGKGTETQYF | TRBJ2-5 | TRBV7-6 | TRBD2 | many
TGTGCCAGCAGCCAAGTTCCGGGGGTGACTGAAGCTTTCTTT | CASSQVPGVTEAFF | TRBJ1-1 | TRBV14 | - | many
TGTGCCAGCAGCCAACCCGGGACAGGGGCCAACGTCCTGACTTTC | CASSQPGTGANVLTF | TRBJ2-6 | TRBV9 | - | -
TGCAGTGCTACTACTAGCGGGGGGGCCTTGGAGACCCAGTACTTC | CSATTSGGALETQYF | TRBJ2-5 | TRBV20-1 | TRBD2 | many
TGTGCCAGCAGTGATCTTGGCACTGAAGCTTTC | CASSDLGTEAF | TRBJ2-6 | TRBV25-1 | - | -
TGCAGTGCGACTAGCGGACAGTTCTATGGCTACACCTTC | CSATSGQFYGYTF | TRBJ1-2 | TRBV20-1 | - | many
TGCAGTGCTGGGGGGGGGGGCTACACCTTC | CSAGGGGYTF | TRBJ1-2 | TRBV20-1 | - | -
TGTGCCAGCAGCCCTAGTAGGCCTGGGAATCAGCCCCAGCATTTT | CASSPSRPGNQPQHF | TRBJ1-5 | TRBV5-5 | - | -
TGCAGCGTTGATCCGAACAGGGACGAGCAGTACTTC | CSVDPNRDEQYF | TRBJ2-7 | TRBV29-1 | - | once
TGTGCCAGCAGTTTAAGGGTCGGAAGGAACTATGGCTACACCTTC | CASSLRVGRNYGYTF | TRBJ1-2 | TRBV12-3/TRBV12-4 | - | few
TGTGCCATCAGTGATAGACAGGGTCAGCCCCAGCATTTT | CAISDRQGQPQHF | TRBJ1-5 | TRBV10-3 | TRBD1 | -
TGTGCCAGCAGCGCCGGGGATAACTTCAAGGAGCAGTACTTC | CASSAGDNFKEQYF | TRBJ2-7 | TRBV9 | - | many
TGTGCCACCTCCGGGACTAGCGGGTGGTCCTCCCGGGAGCAGTTCTTC | CATSGTSGWSSREQFF | TRBJ2-1 | TRBV24-1 | TRBD2 | -
TGTGCCATCACGGACAGGATCCATGGCTACACCTTC | CAITDRIHGYTF | TRBJ1-2 | TRBV12-3/TRBV12-4 | TRBD1 | many
TGTGCCAGCAGCCCGGTCGGGGGGGATACGCAGTATTTT | CASSPVGGDTQYF | TRBJ2-3 | TRBV25-1 | TRBD2 | -
TGTGCCAGCAGTGAAGCACACAGAGGGGCTTTCTTT | CASSEAHRGAFF | TRBJ1-1 | TRBV2 | - | many
TGCAGTGCTGAGGGCCCCCGAGAAGCTTCCTTT | CSAEGPREASF | TRBJ1-1 | TRBV20-1 | - | -
TGTGCCAGCCGCCAGGCGACAGGGGGGAACACTGAAGCTTTCTTT | CASRQATGGNTEAFF | TRBJ1-1 | TRBV2 | TRBD1 | many
TGTGCCAGCAGTGAAAACAGGGTAGGGACTGAAGCTTTCTTT | CASSENRVGTEAFF | TRBJ1-1 | TRBV10-3 | - | few
TGTGCCAGCAGCTTAGGTGGACAGGCGAACACCGGGGAGCTGTTTTTT | CASSLGGQANTGELFF | TRBJ2-2 | TRBV7-2 | TRBD1 | many
TGCAGTGCTAGGGAGTGGGGCTCCTACGAGCAGTACTTC | CSAREWGSYEQYF | TRBJ2-7 | TRBV20-1 | - | many
TGTGCCATCAGGGGGGAGGAAAAACTGTTTTTT | CAIRGEEKLFF | TRBJ1-4 | TRBV10-3 | - | -
TGCGCCAGCAGCACGGACGGCGGTAACACTGAAGCTTTCTTT | CASSTDGGNTEAFF | TRBJ1-1 | TRBV5-1 | - | few
TGTGCCAGCAGCTTGGAGGGACAGGGGAGCTATGGCTACACCTTC | CASSLEGQGSYGYTF | TRBJ1-2 | TRBV5-6 | TRBD1 | few
TGTGCCAGCAGTTCTTGTTCAGGACAGGGGGCGGGGGCCAACGTCCTGACTTTC | CASSSCSGQGAGANVLTF | TRBJ2-6 | TRBV25-1 | TRBD1 | -
TGTGCCACCAGCAGAGAAACTACACCCTACGAGCAGTACTTC | CATSRETTPYEQYF | TRBJ2-7 | TRBV15 | - | many
TGCGCCAGCAGTGTACATATGAACACCGGGGAGCTGTTTTTT | CASSVHMNTGELFF | TRBJ2-2 | TRBV10-1 | - | many
TGTGCCAGCAGCCCAGGAGGGGTGTTGGGGTCGGTGGCTTTCTTT | CASSPGGVLGSVAFF | TRBJ1-1 | TRBV9 | - | many
TGCGCCGGCAGTGAGGTGGAGACCCAGTACTTC | CAGSEVETQYF | TRBJ2-5 | TRBV10-2 | - | -
TGCAGCGTCCTGGGACAGGGGGTGACTGAAGCTTTCTTT | CSVLGQGVTEAFF | TRBJ1-1 | TRBV29-1 | TRBD1 | many
TGTGCCAGCAGTGAACCAGCGGGCACAGATACGCAGTATTTT | CASSEPAGTDTQYF | TRBJ2-3 | TRBV25-1 | - | once